These T cell receptor beta chains were read from a single sample in a study of cytomegalovirus exposure and HLA in healthy donors. TCRdb's copy holds only in-frame clones and misses some; the assay was immunoSEQ multiplex PCR. The sample carries around 76,000 clones, approximately 70% recorded once. Sample: PBMCs. These receptors were obtained from a woman aged 45 to 65 in good health and CMV-seropositive. Both conserved end residues are part of each CDR3. A D gene is named only where the DNA matches it firmly. Clone size, where shown, is once, few, many, or a class for clones that have expanded.

TRBV9	NA	TRBJ1-1	NA	TGTGCCAGCAGCGTTAGCCTCCGGAACACTGAAGCTTTCTTT	CASSVSLRNTEAFF
TRBV5-5	NA	TRBJ1-2	once	TGTGCCAGCAGCCCGGACACCGCTAACTATGGCTACACCTTC	CASSPDTANYGYTF
TRBV7-2	TRBD2	TRBJ2-6	NA	TGTGCCACCAGGGCCTTAGCGGGGGAGAGCTCTGGGGCCAACGTCCTGACTTTC	CATRALAGESSGANVLTF
TRBV28	NA	TRBJ2-1	NA	TGTGCCAGCAGTTCACCCCTTGTTGGAGGGTTGAATGAGCAGTTCTTC	CASSSPLVGGLNEQFF
TRBV7-2	TRBD1	TRBJ1-4	once	TGTGCCAGCAGCTTGCAGGGGGGTAATGAAAAACTGTTTTTT	CASSLQGGNEKLFF
TRBV29-1	NA	TRBJ1-3	NA	TGCAGCGTTAAAACATTAAACCTCCACTCTGGAAACACCATATATTTT	CSVKTLNLHSGNTIYF
TRBV13	TRBD1	TRBJ1-4	NA	TGTGCCAGCAGCTTCGACAGGGACGAAAAACTGTTTTTT	CASSFDRDEKLFF
TRBV29-1	TRBD1	TRBJ1-3	NA	TGCAGCGTCCACAGGGGGACTGGAAACACCATATATTTT	CSVHRGTGNTIYF
TRBV7-2	TRBD2	TRBJ2-1	once	TGTGCCAGCAGCTCGGGACTAGCGGGCTTGGATGAGCAGTTCTTC	CASSSGLAGLDEQFF
TRBV7-7	TRBD2	TRBJ2-7	NA	TGTGCCAGCAGCCGACGACTAGCGGGAGCTCATGAGCAGTACTTC	CASSRRLAGAHEQYF
TRBV28	NA	TRBJ1-5	NA	TGTGCCAGCATACAAGGCAATCAGCCCCAGCATTTT	CASIQGNQPQHF
TRBV6-1	TRBD1	TRBJ2-7	NA	TGTGCCAGCAGTAGGACAGGCTTCTCCTACGAGCAGTACTTC	CASSRTGFSYEQYF
TRBV2	NA	TRBJ2-1	NA	TGTGCCAGCAGTTACTCGCCGGGGAGGCAGTTCTTC	CASSYSPGRQFF
TRBV29-1	TRBD2	TRBJ2-1	NA	TGCAGCGTTGAAGAGGGTACTAGCGGGGGACGGCCTTCCAATGAGCAGTTCTTC	CSVEEGTSGGRPSNEQFF
TRBV5-4	NA	TRBJ1-2	few	TGTGCCAGCAGCTTGGACAGGGCCGACGGCTACACCTTC	CASSLDRADGYTF
TRBV7-9	NA	TRBJ2-2	NA	TGTGCCAGCAGATACCCCGGGGACAAACCCCCTGGGGAGCTGTTTTTT	CASRYPGDKPPGELFF
TRBV7-3	NA	TRBJ2-2	NA	TGTGCCAGCAGCTTAACCGGGGGAACCACCGGGGAGCTGTTTTTT	CASSLTGGTTGELFF
TRBV5-1	TRBD1	TRBJ1-3	NA	TGCGCCAGCAGCTTTTTGACAGGGGCTGGAAACACCATATATTTT	CASSFLTGAGNTIYF
TRBV19	TRBD1	TRBJ2-2	NA	TGTGCCAGTAGCGTACTTGGACAGGGGTCAAACACCGGGGAGCTGTTTTTT	CASSVLGQGSNTGELFF
TRBV4-3	TRBD1	TRBJ2-7	NA	TGCGCCAGCAGCCACGACAGGGCCCGTACCTACGAGCAGTACTTC	CASSHDRARTYEQYF
TRBV5-1	TRBD1	TRBJ1-2	NA	TGCGCCAGCAGCTTGGATACAGGGGGCGGTGGCTACACCTTC	CASSLDTGGGGYTF
TRBV11-2	NA	TRBJ1-2	NA	TGTGCCAGCAGCAATGCGGGCTATGGCTACACCTTC	CASSNAGYGYTF
TRBV19	NA	TRBJ2-7	NA	TGTGCCAGTAAGAGGGACTGGGGAAACTCCTACGAGCAGTACTTC	CASKRDWGNSYEQYF
TRBV27	TRBD1	TRBJ1-6	NA	TGTGCCAGCAGTCATCGGGACAGGGGCAATTCACCCCTCCACTTT	CASSHRDRGNSPLHF
TRBV5-6	TRBD1	TRBJ1-3	once	TGTGCCAGCAGCACCTCGACAGGGTCTGGAAACACCATATATTTT	CASSTSTGSGNTIYF
TRBV14	NA	TRBJ2-1	NA	TGTGCCAGCAGCCTTAGAACAGACAATGAGCAGTTCTTC	CASSLRTDNEQFF
TRBV7-2	NA	TRBJ1-1	NA	TGTGCCAGCAGCTTGGGGGCCGACAGAGAAGCTTTCTTT	CASSLGADREAFF
TRBV2	NA	TRBJ2-7	NA	TGTGCCAGCAGTGGTAACACCCCCGAGCAGTACTTC	CASSGNTPEQYF
TRBV10-3	TRBD1	TRBJ1-5	NA	TGTGCCATCAGTACAACAGGGGACCAGCCCCAGCATTTT	CAISTTGDQPQHF
TRBV9	TRBD2	TRBJ2-1	NA	TGTGCCAGCAGCAAGGGACTAGCGGAAAATGAGCAGTTCTTC	CASSKGLAENEQFF
TRBV6-5	NA	TRBJ1-2	NA	TGTGCCAGCAGCAGCCCGGGGGGGACCAGCACCTTC	CASSSPGGTSTF
TRBV19	NA	TRBJ2-3	NA	TGTGCCAGTAGTACGTCAGGGCGGACGCAGTATTTT	CASSTSGRTQYF
TRBV1	NA	TRBJ2-1	NA	TGCACCAGCAGCCAAGATTTCGGGGCGGGGGGCCTTAACAATGAGCAGTTCTTC	CTSSQDFGAGGLNNEQFF
TRBV7-6	TRBD1	TRBJ2-1	NA	TGTGCCAGCAGCCCTACTCAGGGGGCGTCCTTCAATGAGCAGTTCTTC	CASSPTQGASFNEQFF
TRBV18	TRBD1	TRBJ1-5	NA	TGTGCCAGCTCACTAACCGGGACAGGCGGGCAGCCCCAGCATTTT	CASSLTGTGGQPQHF